This T cell receptor (beta chain) appears in the sequencing data of a study of OX40 agonist ivuxolimab in advanced cancers. Background on the whole study: The costimulatory receptor OX40 (CD134) was targeted by ivuxolimab, a fully human IgG2 agonistic monoclonal antibody. Prior anti-PD-1, anti-PD-L1 or anti-CTLA-4 therapy was permitted, and approximately 40% of dose-escalation patients had received checkpoint inhibitors. Three dose-escalation patients achieved partial responses, one with hepatocellular carcinoma and two with cutaneous melanoma. The monotherapy dose-escalation portion (N of about 50 patients) of the phase I ivuxolimab trial is reported in the paper. The point of sequencing TCRbeta in the periphery was to test whether ivuxolimab changed TCR sequence diversity and drove clonal T-cell expansion. Of the 50 to 55 dose-escalation patients, hepatocellular carcinoma was present in some 19, melanoma in approximately 15, renal cell carcinoma in 9 and head and neck cancer in 9. A male proportion of 75% to 85% and a mean age of approximately 60 years, ranging from roughly 23 to 80, were recorded for the dose-escalation cohort. Intravenous ivuxolimab was administered to patients every 2 weeks at six dose levels: 0.01, 0.1, 0.3, 1.5, 3 and 10 mg/kg.

Patients with a history of autoimmune disease or receiving systemic immunosuppression were excluded from the trial. In every dose cohort, peripheral blood was drawn for TCR sequencing at baseline, cycle 4 day 1, and cycle 7 day 1. Samples came from an open-label, multicenter, first-in-human phase I dose-escalation trial of ivuxolimab. Adults with locally advanced or metastatic melanoma, renal cell, hepatocellular, or head and neck squamous cell carcinoma were enrolled in the trial. Before TCR sequencing, CD4+ T cells and CD8+ T cells were sorted from peripheral blood as separate populations. What the study reported, not specific to this receptor: After ivuxolimab, more expanded clones were found on average in CD8+ T cells than in CD4+ T cells. At doses of 0.1 to 3.0 mg/kg, clonal expansion of both CD4+ and CD8+ T cells in blood was seen between baseline and week 6. Low levels of normalized T-cell clonal expansion were also shown by some nonresponding patients. In the 0.1-3.0 mg/kg groups, partial responders were among the patients with the lowest normalized peripheral clonal expansion, particularly in CD8+ T cells. The antigen specificity of the peripheral T cells that underwent clonal expansion was not determined.

Points on this clone: This clone's antigen is unknown. It has no much larger one-base neighbor in the sample; base qualities were not kept.

Via the germline V gene, CDR1 is SGHDT and CDR2 YYEEEE. V and J lose 1 base and 9 bases, and a span of 14 bases separates them. Spanning cysteine to phenylalanine, the CDR3 consists of 14 amino acids. The CDR3 DNA has 42 bases and is translated from base 1. For sequencing of the TCRbeta CDR3 region, genomic DNA was extracted from the sorted cells. The immunoSEQ Assay was used for sequencing of TCRbeta CDR3 regions. TCRdb re-hosts the immuneACCESS table, in-frame sequences only. Its copies lack some clones; in the studies checked, an unresolved V gene accounts for under half of them, and the cause for the rest is not known. Present in this sample are approximately 92,000 clones, about 84% of which were seen just once. The top ten constitute 5.5% of the sample.

The clonotype was recovered from an adult with an advanced solid tumor such as melanoma, head and neck, liver or kidney cancer. The chain uses TRBV5-6 and TRBJ2-1, with the D segment identity uncertain. The sample was CD4+ or CD8+ T cells sorted from blood, taken in a trial of the OX40 agonist ivuxolimab. CDR3 reads: CASSLSPRKREQFF. The DNA is TGTGCCAGCAGCTTGAGTCCAAGAAAGCGTGAGCAGTTCTTC.